A single sample gave rise to the 25 T cell receptor beta chains below, sequenced in a study of T cell repertoires in cytomegalovirus infection. MiXCR was run by TCRdb on the reads, yielding one entry per CDR3 protein. The sample includes fewer than 550,000 distinct CDR3 sequences, roughly a third seen only once; the top ten take roughly 13%. Source material: PBMCs. All receptors derive from a human donor in good health (CMV status not recorded). Some clones in this sample may be carry-over from other donors' samples.

This clonotype turned up a few times. The rearrangement joins TRBV15 to TRBJ2-5; D may be TRBD1 (8 bases). Trimming removed 0 bases from V and 5 bases from J, with 19 bases in between. Germline CDR1 is LNHNV and CDR2 is YYDKDF (reference sequence). The CDR3 loop spans 17 amino acids. The CDR3 sequence is CATSRDLNRGGAETQYF. CDR3 DNA sequence: TGTGCCACCAGCAGAGATCTCAACAGGGGGGGTGCGGAGACCCAGTACTTC.

The J gene is TRBJ2-2, the V gene TRBV6-2 or TRBV6-3; the D gene could be TRBD1 or TRBD2 (5 bases each). CDR3 length: 19 residues. V lost 2 bases and J lost 0, with 19 bases in between. Germline V gene data show CDR1 as MNHEY and CDR2 as SVGEGT. CDR3 protein: CASSYRDEKAVTNTGELFF. CDR3 bases: TGTGCCAGCAGTTACCGGGACGAAAAAGCGGTCACGAACACCGGGGAGCTGTTTTTT.

The chain carries TRBV4-3 and TRBJ1-3; possibly TRBD1 for D (6 bases). From germline, CDR1 is LGHNA and CDR2 YSLEER. The CDR3 length is 17 residues. Deletions cut 4 bases from V and 0 bases from J, with 16 bases between. As DNA, the CDR3 is TGCGCCAGCAGCCCGTCAGGACAGTCCTCCTCTGGAAACACCATATATTTT. Its translation is CASSPSGQSSSGNTIYF.

V is TRBV20-1 and J is TRBJ2-5; D is unresolved. The CDR3 totals 14 residues. Germline assignment: CDR1 DFQATT and CDR2 SNEGSKA (reference sequence). V lost 6 bases, J lost 8 bases, and 22 bases lay in between. CDR3: CSAASRASPDTQYF. For the CDR3, the DNA is TGCAGTGCCGCTTCCCGGGCTTCTCCGGACACCCAGTACTTC.

The J gene is TRBJ2-3, the V gene TRBV14, with D perhaps matching TRBD1 or TRBD2 (5 bases each). Germline V lookup: CDR1 SGHDN, CDR2 FVKESK. Deletions cut 6 bases from V and 5 bases from J, with 15 bases between. The CDR3 is 14 residues long. The CDR3 sequence: CASRPARGLDTQYF. CDR3 coding DNA: TGTGCCAGCAGGCCAGCCCGGGGCCTAGATACGCAGTATTTT.

This chain connects TRBV7-6 to TRBJ2-1; D is undetermined. In germline, CDR1 is SGHVS, CDR2 FNYEAQ. Trimming stripped 0 bases from V and 0 bases from J, with 15 bases between. The CDR3 consists of 18 residues. In DNA form, the CDR3 reads TGTGCCAGCAGCTTAGCGTGGAAGGGCCGACGCTCCTACAATGAGCAGTTCTTC. It yields the protein CASSLAWKGRRSYNEQFF.

This clonotype appeared a few times. The J gene is TRBJ2-7, the V gene TRBV20-1, with D maybe TRBD1 (6 bases). The CDR3 is made up of 15 amino acids. V lost 5 bases and J 2 bases, leaving 19 bases between the germline ends. CDR1 and CDR2 (germline): DFQATT, SNEGSKA (reference sequence). The CDR3 DNA reads TGCAGTGCTCCTCAGGGGCCGAGGGGCCCCTACGAGCAGTACTTC. Translating it yields CSAPQGPRGPYEQYF.

The J gene is TRBJ2-1, the V gene TRBV6-5, with 12 bases matching TRBD2. Trimming at V came to 1 base and at J to 7 bases, leaving 11 bases not matched to a gene. Germline CDR1 and CDR2: MNHEY and SVGAGI. CDR3 length: 18 residues. CDR3 sequence reads: CASSYFGTSGSPGNEQFF. The DNA of the CDR3 is TGTGCCAGCAGTTACTTCGGGACTAGCGGGTCCCCCGGGAATGAGCAGTTCTTC.

CDR3 nucleotide sequence: TGCGCCAGCAGTGTAGCGGTAAGCTCCTACGAGCAGTACTTC. Its protein is CASSVAVSSYEQYF. The chain links TRBV10-2 to TRBJ2-7; possible D gene TRBD2, 6 bases. In germline, CDR1 is WSHSY, CDR2 SAAADI. The germline V and J ends were trimmed by 4 bases and 0 bases, with 10 bases remaining between them. This CDR3 has 14 amino acids.

Details on this clonotype: The final CDR3 position lacks the conserved phenylalanine or tryptophan, pointing to a likely read error. This chain uses TRBV7-8 with TRBJ2-4, with 9 bases identical to TRBD2. This CDR3 is built from 15 residues. CDR1 and CDR2 from the germline V gene are SGHVS and FQNEAQ. The CDR3 loop reads CSSSLAGVAKNIQYL. The CDR3 coding sequence is TGTTCCAGCAGCTTAGCGGGGGTAGCCAAAAACATTCAGTACTTA.

The chain joins TRBV7-6 to TRBJ1-1, with TRBD1 as a possible D gene (5 bases). The CDR3 has 13 amino acids. Germline V gives CDR1 SGHVS, CDR2 FNYEAQ. Trimming left V 1 base short and J 8 bases short, with 11 bases between. As DNA, the CDR3 is TGTGCCAGCAGCTTAGGGCGCAGGGAAGAAGCTTTCTTT. This encodes CASSLGRREEAFF.

V usage is TRBV19 and J usage is TRBJ2-7; 8 bases match TRBD1. Trimming at V came to 5 bases and at J to 3 bases, leaving 6 bases not matched to a gene. This CDR3 is 14 amino acids long. Germline lookup yields CDR1 LNHDA and CDR2 SQIVND (reference sequence). The CDR3 loop reads CASSPQGAFYEQYF. The CDR3 coding sequence is TGTGCCAGTAGTCCCCAGGGGGCGTTCTACGAGCAGTACTTC.

This sequence joins TRBV6-8 and TRBJ2-1, with a tentative D call TRBD2 (7 bases). V was cut by 8 bases and J by 8 bases, with 22 bases left in between. The germline gives CDR1 MNHGY, CDR2 SAAAGT. The CDR3 length is 15 residues. Written as DNA, the CDR3 is TGTGCCAGCTCAACGAAGGGGGGGTTTTCGCATGAGCAGTTCTTC. Its translation: CASSTKGGFSHEQFF.

This clonotype was counted a few times. The chain combines TRBV27 with TRBJ2-5; D call uncertain. V was pared by 5 bases and J by 2 bases, with 12 bases between. Germline V gene sequence: CDR1 MNHEY, CDR2 SMNVEV (reference sequence). The length of the CDR3 is 14 residues. DNA of the CDR3: TGTGCCAGCAGTCCCTCCCTTAGACAAGAGACCCAGTACTTC. Amino acid sequence: CASSPSLRQETQYF.

This chain uses TRBV9 with TRBJ2-7; D unresolved. This CDR3 spans 15 amino acids. V gave up 1 base and J gave up 8 bases, with 19 bases separating them. Per the germline V gene, CDR1 is SGDLS and CDR2 is YYNGEE. The CDR3 is CASSVYGSFNDKQYF. Here the CDR3 DNA reads TGTGCCAGCAGCGTATATGGATCATTCAACGACAAGCAGTACTTC.

The CDR3 protein is CASTGQGTSYEQYF. CDR3 nucleotides: TGTGCCAGCACTGGGCAGGGGACCTCCTACGAGCAGTACTTC. The chain is built from TRBV2 and TRBJ2-7, with D possibly matching TRBD1 (6 bases). The CDR3 totals 14 residues. The V gene lost 7 bases and the J gene lost 0 bases, with 13 bases spanning the gap. Germline values: CDR1 SNHLY, CDR2 FYNNEI.

This chain uses TRBV6-1 with TRBJ2-2, with D perhaps matching TRBD1 or TRBD2 (6 bases each). V was pared by 5 bases and J by 4 bases, with 11 bases between. The CDR3 runs 14 residues. The germline CDR1 and CDR2 sequences are MNHNS and SASEGT. CDR3 bases: TGTGCCAGCAGTCAAGGGGGGTCCACCGGGGAGCTGTTTTTT. It encodes CASSQGGSTGELFF.

The chain links TRBV6-2 or TRBV6-3 to TRBJ1-1; D unclear. CDR1 is MNHEY and CDR2 is SVGEGT in the germline V gene. This CDR3 region has 11 residues. The V and J ends lost 10 bases and 6 bases respectively, with 12 bases between them. CDR3 in amino acids: CATMGWPEAFF. CDR3 sequence (DNA): TGTGCCACCATGGGTTGGCCTGAAGCTTTCTTT.

The rearrangement joins TRBV7-9 to TRBJ2-1, with 7 bases fitting TRBD2. The J segment lost 7 bases and the V segment lost 4 bases, leaving 7 bases of the junction unmatched. Looked up from germline, CDR1 is SEHNR and CDR2 is FQNEAQ (reference sequence). The CDR3 totals 14 residues. CDR3 coding DNA: TGTGCCAGCAGCTCTACGGGGGGAGGTAATGAGCAGTTCTTC. This gives the protein CASSSTGGGNEQFF.

The chain has TRBV20-1 and TRBJ2-7; perhaps D is TRBD1 or TRBD2 (5 bases each). The length of the CDR3 is 14 residues. The V end was cut by 7 bases, the J end by 1 base, with 17 bases between. Germline lookup yields CDR1 DFQATT and CDR2 SNEGSKA (reference sequence). In DNA form, the CDR3 reads TGCAGTGTCCCTCCTGGGGGACGATCCTACGAGCAGTACTTC. Its translation is CSVPPGGRSYEQYF.

This clonotype was detected a few times. This rearrangement joins TRBV7-2 to TRBJ1-4; D is unclear. Germline lookup yields CDR1 SGHTA and CDR2 FQGNSA. V lost 2 bases and J 8 bases, leaving 21 bases between the germline ends. The CDR3 sequence is 17 residues long. CDR3 amino acids: CASSLIPSDLPEEKLFF. Written as DNA, the CDR3 is TGTGCCAGCAGCTTAATCCCTTCGGACCTCCCCGAAGAAAAACTGTTTTTT.

This clonotype was counted many times. The V gene is TRBV12-3 or TRBV12-4, the J gene TRBJ1-6; D is perhaps TRBD1 (5 bases). This CDR3 spans 12 amino acids. V lost 3 bases and J lost 10, with 7 bases in between. The CDR3 protein is CASSFPGSPLHF. The CDR3 DNA sequence: TGTGCCAGCAGTTTCCCAGGGTCACCCCTCCACTTT.

This clonotype was seen repeatedly, ten times or more. The chain combines TRBV11-2 with TRBJ2-3; weak D call: TRBD2 (6 bases). Germline values: CDR1 SGHAT, CDR2 FQNNGV. This CDR3 has 14 residues. V was clipped by 3 bases and J by 5 bases, with 12 bases between them. The CDR3 here is CASSFGGREDTQYF. DNA of the CDR3: TGTGCCAGCAGCTTCGGGGGAAGGGAAGATACGCAGTATTTT.

The chain has TRBV20-1 and TRBJ1-5, with 9 bases fitting TRBD1. Germline CDR1 DFQATT, CDR2 SNEGSKA (reference sequence). The CDR3 is 15 residues long. Unmatched junction bases numbered 8, after V lost 4 bases and J lost 4 bases. The CDR3 nucleotides are TGCAGTGCTACCCAGCCGGGACAGGGAAATCAGCCCCAGCATTTT. This translates into CSATQPGQGNQPQHF.

The chain is built from TRBV12-3 or TRBV12-4 and TRBJ1-2, with TRBD1 matching 7 bases. Germline trimming cut 6 bases from V and 5 bases from J; bases unmatched to any gene: 6. The CDR3 totals 13 residues. CDR3 sequence reads: CASSNRDRYGYTF. For the CDR3, the DNA is TGTGCCAGCAGCAACCGGGACAGATATGGCTACACCTTC.